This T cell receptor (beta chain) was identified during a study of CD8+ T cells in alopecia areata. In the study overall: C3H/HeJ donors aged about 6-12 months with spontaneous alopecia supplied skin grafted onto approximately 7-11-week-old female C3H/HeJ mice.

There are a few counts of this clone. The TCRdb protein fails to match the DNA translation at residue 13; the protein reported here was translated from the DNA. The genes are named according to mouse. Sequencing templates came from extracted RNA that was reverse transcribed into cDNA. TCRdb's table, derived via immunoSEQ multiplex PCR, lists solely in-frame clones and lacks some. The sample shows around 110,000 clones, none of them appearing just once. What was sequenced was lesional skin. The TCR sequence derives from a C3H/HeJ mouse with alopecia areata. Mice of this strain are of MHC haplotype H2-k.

CDR3 residues: CASSDTPTRSGNTLYF. The CDR3 bases that were read are TGTGCCAGCAGTGATACCCCTACACGTTCTGGAAATACG. This chain connects TRBV13-3 to TRBJ1-3; D gene unclear. The CDR3 end is not reached by the read, which stops 3 residues before it; the germline J gene fills it in. Trimming cost V 1 base and J 0 bases, with 11 bases left between them. The CDR3 sequence is 16 residues long. Germline CDR1 is NNHDY and CDR2 is SYVADS.